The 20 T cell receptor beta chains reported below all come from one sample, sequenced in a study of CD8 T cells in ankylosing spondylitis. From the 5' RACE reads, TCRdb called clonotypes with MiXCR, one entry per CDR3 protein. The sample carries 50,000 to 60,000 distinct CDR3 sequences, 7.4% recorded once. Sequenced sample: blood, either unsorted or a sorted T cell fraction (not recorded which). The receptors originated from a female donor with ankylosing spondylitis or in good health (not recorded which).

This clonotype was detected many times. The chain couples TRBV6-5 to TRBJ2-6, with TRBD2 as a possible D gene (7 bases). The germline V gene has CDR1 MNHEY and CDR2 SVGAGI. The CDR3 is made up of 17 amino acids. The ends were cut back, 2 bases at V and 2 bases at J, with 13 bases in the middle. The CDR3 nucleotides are TGTGCCAGCAGTTACGTTGGGGGGGCTCCTGGGGCCAACGTCCTGACTTTC. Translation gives CASSYVGGAPGANVLTF.

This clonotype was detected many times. This CDR3 is CASSLGMGGQPLLEQFF. CDR3 in DNA: TGTGCCAGCAGTTTAGGCATGGGGGGGCAGCCTCTACTTGAACAGTTCTTC. The rearrangement joins TRBV12-3 or TRBV12-4 to TRBJ2-1, with D maybe TRBD2 (7 bases). The CDR3 consists of 17 residues. Deletions cut 1 base from V and 13 bases from J, with 26 bases between.

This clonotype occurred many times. CDR3 nucleotides: TGTGCCAGCAGCTTACCTACATTTAATGAGCAGTTCTTC. Its translation: CASSLPTFNEQFF. The chain employs TRBV7-2 and TRBJ2-1, with D uncertain. V lost 2 bases, J lost 7 bases, and 9 bases lay in between. The CDR3 extends over 13 amino acids. CDR1 and CDR2 from the germline V gene are SGHTA and FQGNSA.

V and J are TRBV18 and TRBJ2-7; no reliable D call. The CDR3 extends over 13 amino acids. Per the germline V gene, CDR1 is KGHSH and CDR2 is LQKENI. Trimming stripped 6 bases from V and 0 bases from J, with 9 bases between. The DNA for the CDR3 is TGTGCCAGCTCTGAGCGAGGCTCCTACGAGCAGTACGTC. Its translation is CASSERGSYEQYV.

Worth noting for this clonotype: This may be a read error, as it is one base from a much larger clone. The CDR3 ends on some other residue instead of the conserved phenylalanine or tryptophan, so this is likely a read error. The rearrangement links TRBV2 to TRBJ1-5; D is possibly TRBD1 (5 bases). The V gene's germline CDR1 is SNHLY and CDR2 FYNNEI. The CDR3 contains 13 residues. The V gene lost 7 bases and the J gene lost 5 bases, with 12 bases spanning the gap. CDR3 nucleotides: TGTGCCAGCACTTTATTGGGGGATCAGCCCCAGCATTAT. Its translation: CASTLLGDQPQHY.

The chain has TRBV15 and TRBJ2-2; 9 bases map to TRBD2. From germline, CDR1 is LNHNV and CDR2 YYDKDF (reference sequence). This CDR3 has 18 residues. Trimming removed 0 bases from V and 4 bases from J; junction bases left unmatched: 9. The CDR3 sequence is CATSRDWGRGGFTGELFF. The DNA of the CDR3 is TGTGCCACCAGCAGAGATTGGGGGCGGGGGGGCTTCACCGGGGAGCTGTTTTTT.

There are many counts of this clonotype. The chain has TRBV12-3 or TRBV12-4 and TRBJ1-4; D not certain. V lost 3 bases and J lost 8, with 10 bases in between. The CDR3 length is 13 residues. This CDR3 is CASSFGRPEKLFF. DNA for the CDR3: TGTGCCAGCAGTTTTGGCAGGCCAGAAAAACTGTTTTTT.

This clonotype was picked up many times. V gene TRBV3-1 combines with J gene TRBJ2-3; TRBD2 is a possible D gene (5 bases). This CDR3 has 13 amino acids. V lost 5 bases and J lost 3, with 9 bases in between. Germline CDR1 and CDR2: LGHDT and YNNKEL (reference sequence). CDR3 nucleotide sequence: TGTGCCAGCAGCGATCGGGGAACAGATACGCAGTATTTT. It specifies CASSDRGTDTQYF.

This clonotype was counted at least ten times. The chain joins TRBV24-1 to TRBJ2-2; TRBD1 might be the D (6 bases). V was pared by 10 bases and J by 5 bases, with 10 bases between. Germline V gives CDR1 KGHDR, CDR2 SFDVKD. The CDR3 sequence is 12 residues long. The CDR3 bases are TGTGCCACGGCAGGGGAAACCGGGGAGCTGTTTTTT. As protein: CATAGETGELFF.

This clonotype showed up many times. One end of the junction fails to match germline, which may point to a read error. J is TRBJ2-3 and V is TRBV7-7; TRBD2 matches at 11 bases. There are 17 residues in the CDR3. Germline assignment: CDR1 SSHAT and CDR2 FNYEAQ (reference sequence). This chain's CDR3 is CASSFSLAGGPVDTQYF. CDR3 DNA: TGTGCTAGCAGCTTCTCGTTAGCGGGGGGGCCCGTAGATACGCAGTATTTT.

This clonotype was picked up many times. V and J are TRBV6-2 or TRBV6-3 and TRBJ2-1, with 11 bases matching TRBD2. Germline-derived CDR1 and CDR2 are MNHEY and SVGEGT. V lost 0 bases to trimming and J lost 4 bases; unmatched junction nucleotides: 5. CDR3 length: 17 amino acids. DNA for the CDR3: TGTGCCAGCAGTTACTCCCCGACTAGCGGGGTTTACAATGAGCAGTTCTTC. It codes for CASSYSPTSGVYNEQFF.

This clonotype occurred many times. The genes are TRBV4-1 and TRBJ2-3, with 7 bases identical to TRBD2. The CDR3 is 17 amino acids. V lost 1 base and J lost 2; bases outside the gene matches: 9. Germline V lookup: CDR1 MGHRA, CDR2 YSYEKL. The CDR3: CASSQAGTTLITDTQYF. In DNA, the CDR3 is TGCGCCAGCAGCCAAGCCGGGACTACACTTATCACAGATACGCAGTATTTT.

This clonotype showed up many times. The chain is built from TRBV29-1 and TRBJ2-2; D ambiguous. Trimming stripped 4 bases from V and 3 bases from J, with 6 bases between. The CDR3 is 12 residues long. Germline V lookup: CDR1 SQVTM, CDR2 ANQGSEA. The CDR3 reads CSVAGDTGELFF. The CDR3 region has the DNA TGCAGCGTTGCCGGAGACACCGGGGAGCTGTTTTTT.

As DNA, the CDR3 is TGTGCCAGCAGCTTAACAGGGGCCCCTAATGAAAAACTGTTTTTT. It translates to CASSLTGAPNEKLFF. The chain uses TRBV7-9 and TRBJ1-4; 7 bases match TRBD1. The germline CDR1 and CDR2 sequences are SEHNR and FQNEAQ (reference sequence). With V trimmed by 2 bases and J by 3 bases, 3 bases remained unmatched. The CDR3 extends over 15 amino acids.

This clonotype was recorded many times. CDR3 region: CASSLGVLNEQFF. The CDR3 bases are TGCGCCAGCAGCTTAGGGGTTCTCAATGAGCAGTTCTTC. The V gene is TRBV5-1, the J gene TRBJ2-1; tentative D call: TRBD1 (5 bases). This CDR3 comprises 13 residues. The V end was cut by 2 bases, the J end by 6 bases, with 9 bases between. The germline CDR1 and CDR2 sequences are SGHRS and YFSETQ. The full variable domain, rest sourced from reference TRBV5-1 and TRBJ2-1, is KAGVTQTPRYLIKTRGQQVTLSCSPISGHRSVSWYQQTPGQGLQFLFEYFSETQRNKGNFPGRFSGRQFSNSRSEMNVSTLELGDSALYLCASSLGVLNEQFFGPGTRLTVL.

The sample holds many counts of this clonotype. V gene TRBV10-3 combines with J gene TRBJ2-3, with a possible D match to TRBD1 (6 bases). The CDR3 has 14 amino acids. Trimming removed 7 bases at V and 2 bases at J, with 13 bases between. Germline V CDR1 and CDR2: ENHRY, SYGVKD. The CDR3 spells CAINKGVPTDTQYF. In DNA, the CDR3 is TGTGCCATCAATAAGGGGGTCCCCACAGATACGCAGTATTTT.

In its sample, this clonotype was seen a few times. The CDR3: CASSSKLQGFNEQFF. Written as DNA, the CDR3 is TGTGCCAGCAGCTCAAAGCTACAGGGATTCAATGAGCAGTTCTTC. V is TRBV7-3 and J is TRBJ2-1; TRBD1 might be the D (6 bases). V dropped 4 bases and J dropped 6 bases, with 16 bases sitting between them. Germline-derived CDR1 and CDR2 are SGHTA and FQGTGA. The CDR3 has 15 residues.

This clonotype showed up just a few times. Here the CDR3 reads CSARDPVNTEAFF. CDR3 DNA: TGCAGTGCTAGGGATCCGGTTAACACTGAAGCTTTCTTT. J is TRBJ1-1 and V is TRBV20-1; D ambiguous. There are 13 residues in the CDR3. The germline V gene has CDR1 DFQATT and CDR2 SNEGSKA (reference sequence). The V end lost 3 bases, the J end lost 2 bases, and 10 bases lay between the germline ends.

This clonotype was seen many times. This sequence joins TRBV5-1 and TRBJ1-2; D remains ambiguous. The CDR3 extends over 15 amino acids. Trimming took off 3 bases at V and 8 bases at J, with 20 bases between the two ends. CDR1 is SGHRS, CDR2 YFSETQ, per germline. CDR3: CASSYPEMGSSGYTF. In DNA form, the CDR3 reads TGCGCCAGCAGCTACCCTGAAATGGGTTCCTCAGGCTACACCTTC.

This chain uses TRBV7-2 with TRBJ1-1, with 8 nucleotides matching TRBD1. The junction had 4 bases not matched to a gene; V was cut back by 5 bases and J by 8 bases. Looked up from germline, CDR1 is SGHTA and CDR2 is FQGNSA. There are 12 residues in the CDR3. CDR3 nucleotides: TGTGCCAGCAGCCCCGGGGACAGGGAAGCTTTCTTT. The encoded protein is CASSPGDREAFF.